This TCR beta chain was obtained from a study of brain T cells in children with intractable seizures. As for time point: blood from clinic visit 5 months post-surgery; TSC patient then seizure free. Surgery cases with the highest brain T cell transcript signatures were chosen for sequencing. V lost 1 base and J 0 bases, leaving 13 bases between the germline ends. This CDR3 comprises 17 residues. Germline V CDR1 and CDR2: MNHEY, SMNVEV (reference sequence). The repertoire was sequenced with immunoSEQ multiplex PCR; TCRdb's copy has only in-frame clones and lacks some. This table has about 340,000 clones, more than 85% appearing once.

J is TRBJ2-1 and V is TRBV27; possibly TRBD2 for D (5 bases). Sequenced here: peripheral blood, sampled around 5 months after surgery. This clonotype originated in a boy in the first two years of life with tuberous sclerosis and intractable seizures. CDR3 in amino acids: CASSLFGSPGSYNEQFF. CDR3 DNA: TGTGCCAGCAGTTTATTTGGGAGTCCAGGCTCCTACAATGAGCAGTTCTTC.